These 30 T cell receptor beta chains share one sample of origin, sequenced in a study of blood T cell repertoires in COVID-19. Profiling relied on immunoSEQ multiplex PCR, and the TCRdb table lists in-frame clones only, not all of them. The sample shows about 300,000 clones, 85% of them seen only once. Sequenced input: PBMCs or T cells enriched from blood (not recorded which). The origin of the receptors is a woman in her twenties or thirties who had been exposed to COVID-19.

Only a few counts were recorded for this clone. The chain is built from TRBV7-2 and TRBJ1-5; D possibly corresponds to TRBD1 (5 bases). V lost 4 bases to trimming and J lost 2 bases, with 21 bases between them. Germline V gives CDR1 SGHTA, CDR2 FQGNSA. The CDR3 has 18 residues. The CDR3 protein is CASSSPDGPMGRNQPQHF. In DNA form, the CDR3 reads TGTGCCAGCAGCTCCCCGGACGGGCCTATGGGGCGCAATCAGCCCCAGCATTTT.

J is TRBJ1-5 and V is TRBV30; perhaps TRBD1 as D (5 bases). The CDR3 spans 13 residues. The V gene lost 7 bases and the J gene lost 2 bases, with 12 bases spanning the gap. Germline CDR1 reads GTSNPN; CDR2 reads SVGIG (reference sequence). The CDR3 spells CAYDRGGNQPQHF. Written as DNA, the CDR3 is TGTGCCTACGACAGAGGTGGCAATCAGCCCCAGCATTTT.

This chain uses TRBV28 with TRBJ1-4; 8 nucleotides agree with TRBD1. The CDR3 extends over 13 amino acids. V shed 4 bases and J 11 bases; nucleotides not matched to a gene: 6. Germline CDR1 MDHEN, CDR2 SYDVKM. For the CDR3, the DNA is TGTGCCAGCAGTTGGGACAGGACTCGCAAACTGTTTTTT. Protein product: CASSWDRTRKLFF. The full variable domain, completed using reference TRBV28 and TRBJ1-4, is DVKVTQSSRYLVKRTGEKVFLECVQDMDHENMFWYRQDPGLGLRLIYFSYDVKMKEKGDIPEGYSVSREKKERFSLILESASTNQTSMYLCASSWDRTRKLFFGSGTQLSVL.

CDR3 sequence: CASSAEAGGLSYGYTF. As DNA, the CDR3 is TGTGCCAGCAGCGCCGAGGCAGGGGGCCTAAGCTATGGCTACACCTTC. V gene TRBV7-3 combines with J gene TRBJ1-2, with 8 bases that match TRBD1. Germline V CDR1 and CDR2: SGHTA, FQGTGA. The CDR3 sequence is 16 residues long. The ends lost 5 bases at V and 4 bases at J; junction bases unmatched: 12.

J is TRBJ2-2 and V is TRBV10-2, with 8 bases fitting TRBD2. The germline CDR1 and CDR2 sequences are WSHSY and SAAADI. The CDR3 totals 16 residues. Trimming cost V 3 bases and J 3 bases; bases outside gene matches: 6. This CDR3 is CASSDIAGGHTGELFF. The CDR3, as DNA: TGCGCCAGCAGTGATATCGCGGGGGGACACACCGGGGAGCTGTTTTTT.

V usage is TRBV28 and J usage is TRBJ2-2; D might be TRBD1 (6 bases). V was trimmed by 10 bases and J by 4 bases, leaving 22 bases between them. Germline V gene lookup returns CDR1 MDHEN and CDR2 SYDVKM. The CDR3 runs 16 residues. CDR3 residues: CATNDRDKRLTGELFF. The CDR3 DNA reads as TGTGCCACCAACGACCGGGACAAAAGGCTCACCGGGGAGCTGTTTTTT. The variable domain in full, completed from reference TRBV28 and TRBJ2-2, reads DVKVTQSSRYLVKRTGEKVFLECVQDMDHENMFWYRQDPGLGLRLIYFSYDVKMKEKGDIPEGYSVSREKKERFSLILESASTNQTSMYLCATNDRDKRLTGELFFGEGSRLTVL.

The J gene is TRBJ2-4, the V gene TRBV21-1; the tabulated D call, TRBD2, remains unverified against the DNA. TRBV21-1 is annotated as a pseudogene. The CDR3 sequence is 17 residues long. CDR3 sequence: CASSKRRGRRGKNIQYF. The CDR3 nucleotides are TGTGCCAGCAGCAAAAGGCGCGGGCGGAGAGGAAAAAACATTCAGTACTTC.

The chain couples TRBV5-4 to TRBJ2-7; 10 bases fit TRBD1. Germline V gene data show CDR1 as SGHNT and CDR2 as YYREEE (reference sequence). The junction had 3 bases not matched to a gene; V was cut back by 5 bases and J by 1 base. The length of the CDR3 is 14 residues. The CDR3 bases are TGTGCCAGCAGACGGGACAGGGGATCCTACGAGCAGTACTTC. Translated, it gives CASRRDRGSYEQYF.

The gene calls are TRBV4-3 and TRBJ1-4, with D tentatively TRBD1 (6 bases). V was trimmed by 2 bases and J by 7 bases, leaving 17 bases between them. Germline V lookup: CDR1 LGHNA, CDR2 YSLEER. The CDR3 totals 16 residues. The CDR3 spells CASSQNSVGGGEKLFF. The CDR3 nucleotides read TGCGCCAGCAGCCAAAACTCGGTAGGGGGGGGTGAAAAACTGTTTTTT.

The chain couples TRBV5-8 to TRBJ2-1; 9 bases are a match to TRBD2. V trimming: 8 bases; J trimming: 8 bases; junction bases outside the gene matches: 17. This CDR3 spans 16 amino acids. Germline-derived CDR1 and CDR2 are SGHTS and YDEGEE. CDR3: CASKEEGAGGSHEQFF. In nucleotides, the CDR3 is TGTGCCAGTAAGGAAGAGGGAGCGGGGGGTAGTCATGAGCAGTTCTTC.

This clone was observed a handful of times. The rearrangement links TRBV6-1 to TRBJ1-6, with D maybe TRBD1 (5 bases). CDR3 length: 15 residues. Germline V gene data show CDR1 as MNHNS and CDR2 as SASEGT. V shed 3 bases and J shed 10 bases, with 16 bases lying between them. CDR3 in DNA: TGTGCCAGCAGTGAGTTGAACAGGTTAGGGTCACCCCTCCACTTT. Its translation: CASSELNRLGSPLHF.

The gene calls are TRBV29-1 and TRBJ2-7; 14 bases are shared with TRBD2. Germline CDR1 SQVTM, CDR2 ANQGSEA. The CDR3 runs 15 residues. The junction had 4 bases not matched to a gene; V was cut back by 4 bases and J by 2 bases. The CDR3: CSVVGTSGSTYEQYF. The CDR3 DNA is TGCAGCGTTGTTGGGACTAGCGGGAGTACCTACGAGCAGTACTTC.

This clone was seen a single time. This sequence joins TRBV10-2 and TRBJ1-4, with 7 nucleotides matching TRBD1. The CDR3 has 13 residues. Germline V gene sequence: CDR1 WSHSY, CDR2 SAAADI. Trimming took 9 bases from V and 7 from J; bases not matched to a gene: 8. CDR3: CASFRDSGEKLFF. In DNA, the CDR3 is TGCGCCAGTTTCCGGGACAGTGGTGAAAAACTGTTTTTT.

This clone came up once. Distinct nucleotide sequences in the sample also encode this CDR3. This chain uses TRBV7-9 with TRBJ1-6, with 7 nucleotides matching TRBD1. The CDR3 loop spans 15 amino acids. With 5 bases clipped from V and 3 bases from J, the junction kept 4 bases outside the gene matches. Germline lookup yields CDR1 SEHNR and CDR2 FQNEAQ (reference sequence). This CDR3 is CASSLRDSYNSPLHF. In DNA form, the CDR3 reads TGTGCCAGCAGCCTTCGGGACAGCTATAATTCACCCCTCCACTTT.

This clone was seen only once. V is TRBV19 and J is TRBJ2-5; 7 nucleotides match TRBD1. Trimming cost V 1 base and J 5 bases; bases outside gene matches: 4. CDR1 and CDR2 (germline): LNHDA, SQIVND (reference sequence). This CDR3 has 14 residues. This CDR3 is CASSIGGRGETQYF. The CDR3 coding sequence is TGTGCCAGTAGTATAGGGGGCAGGGGGGAGACCCAGTACTTC.

This rearrangement joins TRBV5-1 to TRBJ1-1; D perhaps matches TRBD1 (6 bases). Deletions cut 0 bases from V and 1 base from J, with 19 bases between. The CDR3 is 18 amino acids. Germline V CDR1 and CDR2: SGHRS, YFSETQ. The CDR3 nucleotides are TGCGCCAGCAGCTTGGCCGTTGGGGCAGGGGTTAAGAACACTGAAGCTTTCTTT. It codes for CASSLAVGAGVKNTEAFF.

The V call is TRBV25-1, the J call TRBJ1-2; tentative D call: TRBD1 (5 bases). V was shortened by 1 base and J by 4 bases, with 10 bases between the two germline ends. The CDR3 contains 14 residues. CDR1 is MGHDK, CDR2 SYGVNS, per germline. CDR3 amino acids: CASSEFGGGYGYTF. The CDR3 nucleotides read TGTGCCAGCAGTGAATTTGGGGGGGGCTATGGCTACACCTTC.

The V gene is TRBV6-4, the J gene TRBJ2-3; TRBD2 matches 8 bases. Germline V gene data show CDR1 as MRHNA and CDR2 as SNTAGT. This CDR3 is built from 14 residues. V shed 11 bases and J 5 bases; nucleotides not matched to a gene: 12. CDR3 residues: CAASRGGYGDTQYF. The CDR3 nucleotides are TGTGCCGCGAGTCGGGGGGGGTATGGAGATACGCAGTATTTT.

This chain links TRBV14 with TRBJ2-7; tentatively, D is TRBD2 (7 bases). CDR1 is SGHDN and CDR2 is FVKESK in the germline V gene. This CDR3 region has 17 residues. With 1 base removed from V and 0 bases from J, the gap between germline ends came to 16 bases. The CDR3 sequence is CASSQAIVGGRSYEQYF. CDR3 in DNA: TGTGCCAGCAGCCAAGCCATCGTCGGGGGGCGCTCCTACGAGCAGTACTTC.

This clone was observed a handful of times. V and J are TRBV11-2 and TRBJ1-1, with D hard to call. Trimming took 4 bases from V and 8 from J, leaving 11 bases between them. The CDR3 loop spans 12 amino acids. From germline, CDR1 is SGHAT and CDR2 FQNNGV. Here the CDR3 reads CASSSSVSEAFF. The DNA of the CDR3 is TGTGCCAGCAGCTCCTCGGTGTCCGAAGCTTTCTTT.

The J gene is TRBJ1-2, the V gene TRBV18; unclear D gene. The germline V and J ends were trimmed by 1 base and 8 bases, with 17 bases remaining between them. Germline CDR1 and CDR2: KGHSH and LQKENI. CDR3 length: 15 residues. The CDR3, as DNA: TGTGCCAGCTCACCACTTCGGGCCCAAAGGGAGGGCTACACCTTC. As protein: CASSPLRAQREGYTF.

The gene calls are TRBV10-1 and TRBJ1-1; tentative D call: TRBD1 (6 bases). CDR3 size: 13 residues. Trimming pared 6 bases from V and 5 bases from J, leaving 13 bases between. The V gene's germline CDR1 is WNHNN and CDR2 SYGVQD (reference sequence). The CDR3 coding sequence is TGCGCCAGCAGCCTCGGGGGGCGAACTGAAGCTTTCTTT. Translated, it gives CASSLGGRTEAFF.

The chain carries TRBV5-1 and TRBJ2-5; 7 positions match TRBD1. Trimming took 4 bases from V and 5 from J; bases not matched to a gene: 5. Looked up from germline, CDR1 is SGHRS and CDR2 is YFSETQ. The CDR3 spans 13 residues. The CDR3 DNA sequence: TGCGCCAGCAGCAACGGACAGGAGGAGACCCAGTACTTC. Its translation is CASSNGQEETQYF.

This clone was counted a few times. The chain employs TRBV7-9 and TRBJ1-5; 7 bases are a match to TRBD1. V dropped 1 base and J dropped 4; count of bases not matched to a gene: 4. Germline CDR1 reads SEHNR; CDR2 reads FQNEAQ (reference sequence). This CDR3 has 15 amino acids. In DNA form, the CDR3 reads TGTGCCAGCAGCTTAGGGACAGGCCCGAATCAGCCCCAGCATTTT. Encoded protein: CASSLGTGPNQPQHF.

V gene TRBV12-3 or TRBV12-4 combines with J gene TRBJ1-2; D might be TRBD1 (5 bases). The CDR3 consists of 13 residues. Trimming pared 6 bases from V and 5 bases from J, leaving 13 bases between. The DNA for the CDR3 is TGTGCCAGCAGGCTAGGGGCAGTTTATGGCTACACCTTC. It codes for CASRLGAVYGYTF.

Note on this clone: An end of the junction differs from the germline gene, which may be a read error. The genes are TRBV6-1 and TRBJ2-7, with 9 bases aligning to TRBD2. Germline values: CDR1 MNHNS, CDR2 SASEGT. This CDR3 is 13 amino acids long. The CDR3 here is CASSQAGGYEQYF. DNA of the CDR3: TGTGCCAGCAGTCAAGCGGGGGGCTACGAGCAGTACTTC.

This clone was found once. The chain employs TRBV5-5 and TRBJ2-1; TRBD2 agrees at 12 bases. Unmatched junction bases numbered 4, after V lost 5 bases and J lost 7 bases. Looked up from germline, CDR1 is SGHKS and CDR2 is YYEKEE (reference sequence). CDR3 length: 14 amino acids. The CDR3 coding sequence is TGTGCCAGCAGTCTAGCGGGGGGGAGTAATGAGCAGTTCTTC. It translates to CASSLAGGSNEQFF. The variable domain in full, with the rest retrieved from reference TRBV5-5 and TRBJ2-1, is DAGVTQSPTHLIKTRGQQVTLRCSPISGHKSVSWYQQVLGQGPQFIFQYYEKEERGRGNFPDRFSARQFPNYSSELNVNALLLGDSALYLCASSLAGGSNEQFFGPGTRLTVL.

The rearrangement links TRBV5-4 to TRBJ2-5, with TRBD1 as a possible D gene (5 bases). CDR1 and CDR2 (germline): SGHNT, YYREEE (reference sequence). V was clipped by 4 bases and J by 2 bases, with 9 bases between them. The CDR3 totals 13 residues. The CDR3 coding sequence is TGTGCCAGCAGCACACAGGCTCAAGAGACCCAGTACTTC. It translates to CASSTQAQETQYF.

The V gene is TRBV19, the J gene TRBJ2-3, with 9 bases identical to TRBD1. Germline lookup yields CDR1 LNHDA and CDR2 SQIVND (reference sequence). The trim removed 6 bases at V and 1 base at J, leaving 11 bases unmatched. The CDR3 runs 17 residues. CDR3 protein: CASSHRGRSSGTDTQYF. CDR3 nucleotides: TGTGCCAGTAGCCACAGGGGGCGCAGTTCCGGCACAGATACGCAGTATTTT. Looking up the rest from reference TRBV19 and TRBJ2-3 gives the full variable domain: DGGITQSPKYLFRKEGQNVTLSCEQNLNHDAMYWYRQDPGQGLRLIYYSQIVNDFQKGDIAEGYSVSREKKESFPLTVTSAQKNPTAFYLCASSHRGRSSGTDTQYFGPGTRLTVL.

The chain has TRBV7-2 and TRBJ1-4, with D possibly being TRBD1 (6 bases). CDR1 is SGHTA and CDR2 is FQGNSA in the germline V gene. The CDR3 spans 15 residues. V lost 4 bases to trimming and J lost 7 bases, with 16 bases between them. CDR3 nucleotides: TGTGCCAGCAGCTACATAACAGGGAACGGTGAAAAACTGTTTTTT. This encodes CASSYITGNGEKLFF.